Listed below are T cell receptor beta chains from one sample, sequenced in a study of cytomegalovirus exposure and HLA in healthy donors. Here immunoSEQ multiplex PCR was the method, and the copy in TCRdb shows in-frame clones only, minus some. The table records fewer than 250,000 clones, roughly 80% of them present only once. Sequencing was carried out using PBMCs. The receptors originated from a woman aged 25 to 39 in good health and CMV-seropositive. Each CDR3 is given with its conserved first and last residue. The D gene is left open where the match is weak. Expanded clones are given a class, and other clones once, few, many or no size at all.

J gene | V gene | D gene | clone size | CDR3 protein | CDR3 DNA
TRBJ2-2 | TRBV2 | TRBD1 | - | CASTRDRAPNTGELFF | TGTGCCAGCACCCGGGACAGGGCTCCGAACACCGGGGAGCTGTTTTTT
TRBJ2-7 | TRBV6-1 | TRBD1 | - | CASSALTGGSSYEQYF | TGTGCCAGCAGTGCGTTGACAGGGGGGAGCTCCTACGAGCAGTACTTC
TRBJ2-2 | TRBV5-1 | - | once | CASSLSTQNTGELFF | TGCGCCAGCAGCTTGTCCACACAGAACACCGGGGAGCTGTTTTTT
TRBJ2-1 | TRBV19 | - | - | CASSDRLGDNEQFF | TGTGCCAGTAGTGACAGGTTGGGAGACAATGAGCAGTTCTTC
TRBJ1-1 | TRBV28 | TRBD1 | - | CASSYRGCEAFF | TGTGCCAGCAGTTACAGGGGTTGTGAAGCTTTCTTT
TRBJ2-7 | TRBV10-2 | - | - | CASMQGGYEQYF | TGCGCCAGCATGCAAGGCGGGTACGAGCAGTACTTC
TRBJ2-3 | TRBV13 | TRBD2 | - | CASSTRGLAGGDTQYF | TGTGCCAGCAGCACCCGAGGACTAGCGGGAGGAGATACGCAGTATTTT
TRBJ2-7 | TRBV4-1 | TRBD1 | - | CASSPRDRGPDEQYF | TGCGCCAGCAGCCCGAGGGACAGGGGGCCTGACGAGCAGTACTTC
TRBJ1-4 | TRBV5-6 | - | - | CASSLVRSTNEKLFF | TGTGCCAGCAGCTTGGTACGGTCAACTAATGAAAAACTGTTTTTT
TRBJ2-1 | TRBV5-8 | TRBD2 | - | CASSLGRLAGSIYNEQFF | TGTGCCAGCAGCTTGGGGCGACTAGCGGGATCGATATACAATGAGCAGTTCTTC
TRBJ2-7 | TRBV5-4 | TRBD2 | few | CASSPGLAGAGEQYF | TGTGCCAGCAGCCCCGGACTAGCGGGAGCCGGCGAGCAGTACTTC
TRBJ1-4 | TRBV19 | - | - | CASNQGRVEKLFF | TGTGCCAGCAACCAGGGCCGGGTGGAAAAACTGTTTTTT
TRBJ2-7 | TRBV7-9 | TRBD1 | - | CASSTRDRGPLEQYF | TGTGCCAGCAGCACCCGGGACAGGGGGCCCCTCGAGCAGTACTTC
TRBJ2-7 | TRBV5-6 | - | once | CASRPRDFSYEQYF | TGTGCCAGCAGGCCCAGGGACTTTTCCTACGAGCAGTACTTC
TRBJ2-1 | TRBV6-5 | TRBD2 | - | CASSYFSGSNEQFF | TGTGCCAGCAGTTATTTTAGCGGGAGCAATGAGCAGTTCTTC
TRBJ1-4 | TRBV28 | TRBD1 | - | CASRRTGRSEKLFF | TGTGCCAGCAGACGGACAGGGAGGTCCGAAAAACTGTTTTTT
TRBJ1-4 | TRBV5-1 | TRBD1 | - | CASSAGQGQGEKLFF | TGCGCCAGCAGCGCGGGACAGGGGCAGGGTGAAAAACTGTTTTTT
TRBJ1-5 | TRBV28 | - | - | CASSIEISNQPQHF | TGTGCCAGCAGTATCGAGATTAGCAATCAGCCCCAGCATTTT
TRBJ2-6 | TRBV7-9 | - | - | CASSSRVTRVSGANVLTF | TGTGCCAGCAGCTCGCGGGTAACCCGGGTCTCTGGGGCCAACGTCCTGACTTTC